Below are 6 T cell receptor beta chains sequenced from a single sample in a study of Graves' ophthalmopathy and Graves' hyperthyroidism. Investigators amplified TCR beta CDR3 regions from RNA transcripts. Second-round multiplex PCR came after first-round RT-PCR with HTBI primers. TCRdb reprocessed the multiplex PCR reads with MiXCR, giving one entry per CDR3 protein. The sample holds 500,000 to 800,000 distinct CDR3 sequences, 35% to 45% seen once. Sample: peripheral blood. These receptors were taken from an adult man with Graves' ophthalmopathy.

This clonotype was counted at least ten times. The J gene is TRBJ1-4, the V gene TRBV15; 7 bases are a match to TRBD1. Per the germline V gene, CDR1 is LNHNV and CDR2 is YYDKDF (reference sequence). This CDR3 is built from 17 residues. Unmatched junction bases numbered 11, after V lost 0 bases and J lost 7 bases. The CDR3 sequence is CATSRDRGGRVAEKLFF. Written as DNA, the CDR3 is TGTGCCACCAGCAGAGATCGAGGGGGCAGGGTGGCTGAAAAACTGTTTTTT.

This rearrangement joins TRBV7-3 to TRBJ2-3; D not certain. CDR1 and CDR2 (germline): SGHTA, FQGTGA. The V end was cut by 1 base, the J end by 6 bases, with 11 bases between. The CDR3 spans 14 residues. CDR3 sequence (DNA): TGTGCCAGCAGCTTAAGGCCGGATCCGGATACGCAGTATTTT. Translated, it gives CASSLRPDPDTQYF.

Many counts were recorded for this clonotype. The chain's CDR3 is CAIRARDTNTEAFF. DNA for the CDR3: TGTGCCATCAGAGCCCGCGACACGAACACTGAAGCTTTCTTT. V gene TRBV10-3 combines with J gene TRBJ1-1; D is uncertain. Trimming removed 6 bases at V and 1 base at J, with 12 bases between. The germline V gene has CDR1 ENHRY and CDR2 SYGVKD. The CDR3 is 14 amino acids.

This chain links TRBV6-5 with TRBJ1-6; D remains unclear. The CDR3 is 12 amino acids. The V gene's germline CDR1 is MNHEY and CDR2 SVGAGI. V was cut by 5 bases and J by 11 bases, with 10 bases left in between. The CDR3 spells CASSGGNPPLHF. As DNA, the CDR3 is TGTGCCAGCAGTGGCGGCAATCCACCCCTCCACTTT.

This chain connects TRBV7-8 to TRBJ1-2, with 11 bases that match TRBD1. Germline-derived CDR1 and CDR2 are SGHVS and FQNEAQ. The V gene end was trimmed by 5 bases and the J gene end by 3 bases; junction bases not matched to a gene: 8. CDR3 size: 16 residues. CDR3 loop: CASSLQRTGGHYGYTF. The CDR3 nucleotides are TGTGCCAGCAGCCTCCAACGGACAGGGGGCCACTATGGCTACACCTTC.

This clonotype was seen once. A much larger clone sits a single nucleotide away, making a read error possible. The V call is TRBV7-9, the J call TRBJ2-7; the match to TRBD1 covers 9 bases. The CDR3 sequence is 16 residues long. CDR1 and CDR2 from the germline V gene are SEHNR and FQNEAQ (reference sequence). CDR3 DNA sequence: TGTACCAGCAGCTTATTTCCGGGACAGGGATGGTACGAGCAGTACTTC. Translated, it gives CTSSLFPGQGWYEQYF.